The TCR beta chain described here comes from a study of blood T cell repertoires in COVID-19. Study-level background: The origin of the acute and convalescent COVID-19 samples was the United States, Italy and Spain. From T cells, B-cell-depleted T cells, or PBMCs came the material, which was cDNA or gDNA.

Per the original methods: Amplification from reference gene primers served as the basis for estimated nucleated cell counts. Here immunoSEQ multiplex PCR was the method, and the copy in TCRdb shows in-frame clones only, minus some. V, J and clone size derive from that table, while D and trimming were established from the DNA sequence. The sample carries 200,000 to 250,000 clones, 65% to 85% recorded once. With 4 bases clipped from V and 7 bases from J, the junction kept 4 bases outside the gene matches. CDR3 size: 14 residues. The germline V gene has CDR1 ENHRY and CDR2 SYGVKD. The TCR sequence derives from a woman younger than 45 who had recovered from COVID-19. The chain combines TRBV10-3 with TRBJ2-1; TRBD2 aligns across 10 bases. Sequenced: peripheral blood. The CDR3 bases are TGTGCCATCAGTGGTTGGACTAGCGGTAATGAGCAGTTCTTC. Residues: CAISGWTSGNEQFF.